One sample yielded the 13 T cell receptor beta chains listed below, sequenced in a study of vaccination effects on CD4 cells after COVID-19. Sequencing was performed with immunoSEQ multiplex PCR; in TCRdb, only in-frame clones are kept and a portion is missing. The table has 70,000 or so clones, nearly 75% seen once. Scientists isolated CD4+ T cells after an approximately ten-day culture period ended. Each participant received a vaccine that was either BNT162b2 or mRNA-1273, given as two doses. Their target antigens are unknown. Sequences were derived from CD4+ T cells from PBMCs cultured without peptide, sampled after COVID-19 vaccination. These receptors were collected from a human donor who received a COVID-19 vaccine.

The genes are TRBV9 and TRBJ2-3; D remains unclear. Germline V gives CDR1 SGDLS, CDR2 YYNGEE. The CDR3 is made up of 14 amino acids. Trimming took off 4 bases at V and 2 bases at J, with 11 bases between the two ends. DNA for the CDR3: TGTGCCAGCAGCTTCAATTATAACACAGATACGCAGTATTTT. The encoded protein is CASSFNYNTDTQYF. Full variable domain (outside the CDR3, taken from reference TRBV9 and TRBJ2-3): DSGVTQTPKHLITATGQRVTLRCSPRSGDLSVYWYQQSLDQGLQFLIQYYNGEERAKGNILERFSAQQFPDLHSELNLSSLELGDSALYFCASSFNYNTDTQYFGPGTRLTVL.

The rearrangement uses TRBV5-1 and TRBJ2-7; TRBD1 might be the D (6 bases). In germline, CDR1 is SGHRS, CDR2 YFSETQ. The CDR3 has 14 residues. Trimming cost V 6 bases and J 3 bases, with 16 bases left between them. The CDR3 is CASIPPGDNYEQYV. CDR3 coding DNA: TGCGCCAGCATTCCCCCAGGGGATAACTACGAGCAGTACGTC.

The sample holds a few counts of this clone. This rearrangement joins TRBV7-3 to TRBJ1-6, with a possible D match to TRBD1 (6 bases). Between the trimmed V and J ends, which lost 2 bases and 9 bases, there was a span of 11 bases. Germline CDR1 reads SGHTA; CDR2 reads FQGTGA. The CDR3 loop spans 14 amino acids. This CDR3 reads CASSLLGAVSPLHF. In nucleotides, the CDR3 is TGTGCCAGCAGCTTACTGGGGGCGGTTTCACCCCTCCACTTT.

This clone was detected a few times. The rearrangement links TRBV6-6 to TRBJ1-4; D is undetermined. This CDR3 has 16 residues. CDR1 is MNHNY, CDR2 SVGAGI, per germline (reference sequence). Trimming took 2 bases from V and 11 from J, leaving 21 bases between them. The chain's CDR3 is CASSYVRVEDHGKLFF. CDR3 DNA: TGTGCCAGCAGTTACGTTCGGGTCGAAGATCACGGGAAACTGTTTTTT.

The chain employs TRBV9 and TRBJ1-1; D is undetermined. The CDR3 sequence is 13 residues long. The ends were cut back, 0 bases at V and 0 bases at J, with 3 bases in the middle. The germline V gene encodes CDR1 SGDLS and CDR2 YYNGEE. The CDR3, as DNA: TGTGCCAGCAGCGTAGTGTTGAACACTGAAGCTTTCTTT. Residues: CASSVVLNTEAFF.

The rearrangement links TRBV2 to TRBJ2-2, with 8 bases aligning to TRBD1. Trimming cost V 6 bases and J 3 bases; bases outside gene matches: 9. This CDR3 is 16 amino acids long. Germline V lookup: CDR1 SNHLY, CDR2 FYNNEI. The CDR3 DNA follows: TGTGCCAGCAGGTTCGACCGGACAGGGTACACCGGGGAGCTGTTTTTT. Protein product: CASRFDRTGYTGELFF.

The J gene is TRBJ1-5, the V gene TRBV19; no definite D call. V lost 3 bases to trimming and J lost 5 bases, with 14 bases between them. The CDR3 runs 15 residues. Germline loops: CDR1 LNHDA, CDR2 SQIVND (reference sequence). The CDR3 coding sequence is TGTGCCAGTAGTATGGGCGTTTTGGGCTATCAGCCCCAGCATTTT. Protein sequence: CASSMGVLGYQPQHF.

The rearrangement joins TRBV7-3 to TRBJ2-2; the match to TRBD2 covers 7 bases. The CDR3 covers 14 residues. Looked up from germline, CDR1 is SGHTA and CDR2 is FQGTGA. Germline trimming cut 6 bases from V and 4 bases from J; bases unmatched to any gene: 5. As DNA, the CDR3 is TGTGCCAGCAGTTCTATAGCGGGCACCGGGGAGCTGTTTTTT. Protein product: CASSSIAGTGELFF.

The genes are TRBV6-6 and TRBJ2-7, with D possibly TRBD1 on 5 matching bases. Trimming stripped 2 bases from V and 1 base from J, with 9 bases between. Germline V gene lookup returns CDR1 MNHNY and CDR2 SVGAGI (reference sequence). The CDR3 length is 14 residues. DNA for the CDR3: TGTGCCAGCAGTTACACCACAGGTTCCTACGAGCAGTACGTC. The encoded protein is CASSYTTGSYEQYV.

CDR3 DNA: TGTGCCAGCTCACCAGACAGCCACGAGCAGTACGTC. Residues: CASSPDSHEQYV. The chain combines TRBV18 with TRBJ2-7, with D perhaps TRBD1 (5 bases). This CDR3 is 12 amino acids long. Germline V gives CDR1 KGHSH, CDR2 LQKENI. With 2 bases removed from V and 5 bases from J, the gap between germline ends came to 7 bases.

The rearrangement links TRBV5-1 to TRBJ2-3; no clear D. The V end was cut by 1 base, the J end by 6 bases, with 21 bases between. The CDR3 is 17 residues long. CDR1 SGHRS and CDR2 YFSETQ come from the germline V gene. The CDR3 here is CASSLRSEAVGRDTQYF. CDR3 in DNA: TGCGCCAGCAGCTTGCGTTCGGAAGCTGTAGGTCGGGATACGCAGTATTTT.

The chain links TRBV10-3 to TRBJ2-2; D not resolved. Germline CDR1 reads ENHRY; CDR2 reads SYGVKD. Trimming stripped 0 bases from V and 4 bases from J, with 12 bases between. The CDR3 sequence is 16 residues long. CDR3 nucleotides: TGTGCCATCAGTGAGTCGATCCCCGGGCCCACCGGGGAGCTGTTTTTT. Its protein is CAISESIPGPTGELFF.

V usage is TRBV27 and J usage is TRBJ2-3; 10 bases are a match to TRBD2. Trimming cost V 5 bases and J 10 bases; bases outside gene matches: 27. Germline V gene data show CDR1 as MNHEY and CDR2 as SMNVEV (reference sequence). The CDR3 runs to 20 residues. Here the CDR3 reads CASSRKPGVGNSGGASPQYF. The DNA of the CDR3 is TGTGCCAGCAGTCGAAAACCAGGCGTAGGGAACAGCGGGGGGGCCTCTCCGCAGTATTTT.